This T cell receptor beta chain is drawn from a study of shared clonotypes between healthy human individuals. Study outcomes and limitations: Generally, naive subsets (rather than memory subsets) showed larger estimated richness.

Sequencing was performed with immunoSEQ multiplex PCR; in TCRdb, only in-frame clones are kept and a portion is missing. This sample yields roughly 2.1 million clones, of which around 93% are seen a single time; around 1.7% belongs to the top ten. With regard to this clone: The antigen is not known.

The V end lost 5 bases, the J end lost 3 bases, and 10 bases lay between the germline ends. This CDR3 has 13 residues. The germline CDR1 and CDR2 sequences are MDHEN and SYDVKM. CD8 cells regarded as naive lacked CD45RO, were positively chosen for CCR7, and omitted terminally differentiated effector memory CD45RA+ cells. This receptor was taken from a man younger than 30 in good health. Some clones in this sample may be carry-over from other donors' samples. The J gene is TRBJ2-5, the V gene TRBV28; D ambiguous. The sample taken for sequencing was naive CD8+ T cells from PBMCs. In DNA, the CDR3 is TGTGCCAGCAGTCGGACGGATAAAGAGACCCAGTACTTC. The encoded protein is CASSRTDKETQYF.